This section outlines one T cell receptor beta chain sequence together with its context. Antigen unknown. The data belong to a study of beta chain features in type 1 diabetes. Investigators reverse transcribed all isolated RNA, so they sequenced expressed TCRB transcripts. The data were produced by immunoSEQ multiplex PCR, yet TCRdb's version contains in-frame clones alone and is incomplete. The table lists 450,000 or so clones, approximately 10% of them singletons. Sorting of CD4+ naive, central memory, regulatory and stem cell-like memory cells was performed via CD45RO/CCR7/CD25/CD127/CD95/CD27. Trimming took 6 bases from V and 7 from J, leaving 13 bases between them. Germline-derived CDR1 and CDR2 are LGHNA and YSLEER. CDR3 size: 13 residues. Study-level findings and limits: PCR might favor shorter templates, equally in patients and controls.

The TCR sequence derives from a woman between 18 and 30 years old in good health. What was sequenced was naive CD4+ T cells from blood. This chain joins TRBV4-3 and TRBJ2-1; no definite D call. The CDR3: CASSPRQDNEQFF. Written as DNA, the CDR3 is TGCGCCAGCAGTCCAAGGCAAGATAATGAGCAGTTCTTC.